This is a list of T cell receptor beta chains from one sample in a study of response to subunit inactivated influenza vaccine. One entry per CDR3 protein, called by TCRdb with MiXCR from the RT-PCR reads. The repertoire holds about half a million distinct CDR3 sequences, about 25% seen once, with about 1.9% in the top ten. The sequenced sample was CD4+ T cells sorted from PBMCs, obtained 4 to 6 days after vaccination. The origin of the receptors is a man between 50 and 59 years old who received an inactivated influenza vaccine. The CDR3 runs from the conserved cysteine through the conserved F or W. Fields, in order: CDR3 length, V gene, D gene, J gene, clone size, CDR3 DNA, CDR3 protein. The D gene is left open where the match is weak. Some rows have no size entry. The others give once, few or many, or a class for an expanded clone.

14	TRBV4-3	.	TRBJ1-1	.	TGCGCCAGCAGCCAACCTAACATGAACACTGAAGCTTTCTTT	CASSQPNMNTEAFF
17	TRBV10-3	TRBD2	TRBJ2-1	.	TGTGCCATCAGCCAACGCGGGGCCGGGACTAGCGCGAATGAGCAGTTCTTC	CAISQRGAGTSANEQFF
18	TRBV11-2	TRBD2	TRBJ2-1	.	TGTGCCAGCAGCCTCAGACTAGCGGGGGGGGCGACCTACAATGAGCAGTTCTTC	CASSLRLAGGATYNEQFF
16	TRBV18	TRBD1	TRBJ1-5	.	TGTGCCAGCTCGCCTCGGGACAGGAGTAGCAATCAGCCCCAGCATTTT	CASSPRDRSSNQPQHF
19	TRBV20-1	TRBD2	TRBJ2-3	few	TGCAGTGCTAGAGTACCGGTACGCCCCTTAGCGGGAGTGCTAGATACGCAGTATTTT	CSARVPVRPLAGVLDTQYF
16	TRBV6-1	TRBD1	TRBJ2-2	few	TGTGCCAGCAGCTCCATAGGGACAGGGTCTATCGGGGAGCTGTTTTTT	CASSSIGTGSIGELFF
16	TRBV5-1	TRBD2	TRBJ2-1	few	TGCGCCAGCAGCGGAATTACTAGCGGGCCAGCCAATGAGCAGTTCTTC	CASSGITSGPANEQFF
14	TRBV4-3	TRBD1	TRBJ2-1	few	TGCGCCAGCAGTCGTCGGACAGGGGTCAATGAGCAGTTCTTC	CASSRRTGVNEQFF
13	TRBV6-5	.	TRBJ1-1	.	TGTGCCAGCAGTTACGGGCAGGACACTGAAGCTTTCTTT	CASSYGQDTEAFF
14	TRBV5-1	.	TRBJ1-1	many	TGCGCCAGCAGCTACGGACAGTCGAACACTGAAGCTTTCTTT	CASSYGQSNTEAFF
15	TRBV20-1	.	TRBJ2-7	few	TGCAGTGCTAGAGAGGGGGGGGCTAGTCACGACGAGCAGTACTTC	CSAREGGASHDEQYF
15	TRBV20-1	TRBD1	TRBJ2-1	once	TGCAGTGCTAGGTTTACCGGGACAGGGGGCGGTGAGCAGTTCTTC	CSARFTGTGGGEQFF
11	TRBV20-1	.	TRBJ2-1	few	TGCAGTGCTAGTCGGGTTAATGAGCAGTTCTTC	CSASRVNEQFF
15	TRBV20-1	TRBD1	TRBJ1-1	many	TGCAGTGCTAGCGGACAGGGGGCCTCATGGGCTGAAGCTTTCTTT	CSASGQGASWAEAFF
14	TRBV6-1	TRBD1	TRBJ2-7	.	TGTGCCAGCGGCCGGCGACAGGGATCCTACGAGCAGTACTTC	CASGRRQGSYEQYF
15	TRBV28	.	TRBJ2-5	.	TGTGCCAGCAGCCTACCTCCAGGGACGGGAGAGACCCAGTACTTC	CASSLPPGTGETQYF
13	TRBV7-9	.	TRBJ1-2	few	TGTGCCAGCAGCTTCGACAATTTCTATGGCTACACCTTC	CASSFDNFYGYTF
16	TRBV7-2	TRBD2	TRBJ2-1	few	TGTGCCAGCAGCTACCTAGGACTAGCGGGAGCCAATGAGCAGTTCTTC	CASSYLGLAGANEQFF
14	TRBV20-1	TRBD1	TRBJ1-3	few	TGCAGTGCTTGGGCAGGGGGGGCTGGAAACACCATATATTTT	CSAWAGGAGNTIYF
16	TRBV7-2	.	TRBJ2-3	.	TGTGCCAGCAGCAACATTCCCGGGACTCGGTGGGATACGCAGTATTTT	CASSNIPGTRWDTQYF
13	TRBV5-5	.	TRBJ2-1	.	TGTGCCAGCAGCCCTGACATTTACAATGAGCAGTTCTTC	CASSPDIYNEQFF
12	TRBV6-5	TRBD2	TRBJ2-1	few	TGTGCCAGCTCACGGGAGGGCCATGAGCAGTTCTTC	CASSREGHEQFF
14	TRBV20-1	.	TRBJ1-3	few	TGCAGTGCTAGGACACCCTTCACTGGAAACACCATATATTTT	CSARTPFTGNTIYF
18	TRBV27	TRBD1	TRBJ2-1	.	TGTGCCAGCAGTTCCCGATTGCAGGGGGCTCGGACCTACAATGAGCAGTTCTTC	CASSSRLQGARTYNEQFF
14	TRBV25-1	TRBD1	TRBJ2-7	.	TGTGCCAGCAGTCAGGGGACAGGGCCAGCTGAGCAGTACTTC	CASSQGTGPAEQYF
13	TRBV12-3/TRBV12-4	.	TRBJ1-1	few	TGTGCCAGCAGTTTTAGCAGGGTGGGGGAAGCTTTCTTT	CASSFSRVGEAFF
17	TRBV7-2	.	TRBJ2-1	few	TGTGCCAGCAGCTCCCCTAAAAACTGGAGCTCCTACAATGAGCAGTTCTTC	CASSSPKNWSSYNEQFF
15	TRBV5-1	.	TRBJ2-3	many	TGCGCCAGCAGCTTAGCCGGGCCTCGCACAGATACGCAGTATTTT	CASSLAGPRTDTQYF
14	TRBV7-2	.	TRBJ2-2	many	TGTGCCAGCAGCTTAGTTCGAAAGGGCGGGGAGCTGTTTTTT	CASSLVRKGGELFF